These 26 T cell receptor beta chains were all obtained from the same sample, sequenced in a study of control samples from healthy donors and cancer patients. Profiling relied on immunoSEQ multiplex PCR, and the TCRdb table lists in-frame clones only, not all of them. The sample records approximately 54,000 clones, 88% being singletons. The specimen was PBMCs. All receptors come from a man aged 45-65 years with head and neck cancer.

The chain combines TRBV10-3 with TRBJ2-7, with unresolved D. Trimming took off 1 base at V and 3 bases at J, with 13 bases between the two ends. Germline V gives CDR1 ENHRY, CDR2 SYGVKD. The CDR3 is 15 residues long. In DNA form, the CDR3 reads TGTGCCATCAGTGAGTTCGGACGGAATGACTACGAGCAGTACTTC. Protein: CAISEFGRNDYEQYF.

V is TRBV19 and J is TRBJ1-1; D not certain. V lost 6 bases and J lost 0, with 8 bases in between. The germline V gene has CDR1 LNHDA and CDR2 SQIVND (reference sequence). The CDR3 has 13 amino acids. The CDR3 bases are TGTGCCAGTAGAGGGCACTTGAACACTGAAGCTTTCTTT. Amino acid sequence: CASRGHLNTEAFF.

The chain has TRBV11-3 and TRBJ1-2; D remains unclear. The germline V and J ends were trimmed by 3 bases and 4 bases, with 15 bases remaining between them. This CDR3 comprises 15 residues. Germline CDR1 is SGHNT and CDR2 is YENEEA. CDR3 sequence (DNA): TGTGCCAGCAGCTTTCCTGGCTCTGGGGTCTATGGCTACACCTTC. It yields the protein CASSFPGSGVYGYTF.

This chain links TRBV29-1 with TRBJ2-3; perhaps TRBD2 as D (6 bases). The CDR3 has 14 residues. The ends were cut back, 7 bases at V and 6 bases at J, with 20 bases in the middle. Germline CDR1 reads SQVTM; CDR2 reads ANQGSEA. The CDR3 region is CSGRDSSLGDTQYF. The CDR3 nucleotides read TGCAGCGGCCGGGACTCCAGCCTGGGGGATACGCAGTATTTT.

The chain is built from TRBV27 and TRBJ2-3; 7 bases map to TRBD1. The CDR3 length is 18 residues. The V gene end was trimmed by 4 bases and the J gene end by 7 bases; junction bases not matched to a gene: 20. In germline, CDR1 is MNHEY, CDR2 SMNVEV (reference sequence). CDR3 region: CASSSKPYSGTDVNTQYF. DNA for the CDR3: TGTGCCAGCAGTTCGAAACCTTACTCCGGGACAGATGTGAATACGCAGTATTTT.

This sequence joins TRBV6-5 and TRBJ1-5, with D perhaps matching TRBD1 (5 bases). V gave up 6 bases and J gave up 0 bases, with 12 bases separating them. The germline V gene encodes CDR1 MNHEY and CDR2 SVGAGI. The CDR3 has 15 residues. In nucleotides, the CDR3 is TGTGCCAGCAGCCGGACATTTGATAGCAATCAGCCCCAGCATTTT. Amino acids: CASSRTFDSNQPQHF.

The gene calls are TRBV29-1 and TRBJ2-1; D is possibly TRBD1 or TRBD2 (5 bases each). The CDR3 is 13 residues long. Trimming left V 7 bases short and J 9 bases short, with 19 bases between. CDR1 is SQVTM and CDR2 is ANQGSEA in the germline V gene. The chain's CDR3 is CSAPRGFGGEQFF. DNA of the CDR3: TGCAGCGCCCCACGGGGCTTCGGAGGTGAGCAGTTCTTC.

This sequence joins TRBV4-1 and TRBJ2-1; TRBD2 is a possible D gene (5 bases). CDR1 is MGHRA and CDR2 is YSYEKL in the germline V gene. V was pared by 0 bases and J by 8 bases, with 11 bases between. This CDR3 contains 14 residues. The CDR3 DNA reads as TGCGCCAGCAGCCAAGAAAGGGTCGGGGATGAGCAGTTCTTC. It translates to CASSQERVGDEQFF.

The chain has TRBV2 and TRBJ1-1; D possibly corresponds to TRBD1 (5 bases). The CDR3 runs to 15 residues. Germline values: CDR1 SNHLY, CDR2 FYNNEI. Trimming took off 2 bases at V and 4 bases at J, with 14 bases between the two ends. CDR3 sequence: CASSERGAGVTEAFF. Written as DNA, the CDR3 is TGTGCCAGCAGTGAAAGAGGGGCAGGTGTCACTGAAGCTTTCTTT.

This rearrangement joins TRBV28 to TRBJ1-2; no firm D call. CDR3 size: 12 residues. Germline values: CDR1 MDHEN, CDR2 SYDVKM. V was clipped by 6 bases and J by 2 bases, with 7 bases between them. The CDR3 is CASRSGNYGYTF. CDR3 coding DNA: TGTGCCAGCAGGTCAGGAAACTATGGCTACACCTTC.

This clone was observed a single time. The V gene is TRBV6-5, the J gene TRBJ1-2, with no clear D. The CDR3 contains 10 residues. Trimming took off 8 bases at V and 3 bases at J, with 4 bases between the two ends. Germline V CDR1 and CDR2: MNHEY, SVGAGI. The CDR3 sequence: CASYDYGYTF. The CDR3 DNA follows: TGTGCCAGCTACGACTATGGCTACACCTTC.

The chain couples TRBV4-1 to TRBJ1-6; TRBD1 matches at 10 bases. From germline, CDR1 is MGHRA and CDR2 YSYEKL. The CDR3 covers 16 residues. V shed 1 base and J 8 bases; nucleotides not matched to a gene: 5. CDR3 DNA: TGCGCCAGCAGCCAAGCCAGGGACAGGGGCTATTCACCCCTCCACTTT. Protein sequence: CASSQARDRGYSPLHF.

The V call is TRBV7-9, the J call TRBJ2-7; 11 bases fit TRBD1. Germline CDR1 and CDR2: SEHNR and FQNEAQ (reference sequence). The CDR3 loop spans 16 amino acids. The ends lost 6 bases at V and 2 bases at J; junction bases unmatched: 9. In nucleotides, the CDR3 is TGTGCCAGCAGTCCTAATCCGGGACAGGGGGCCTACGAGCAGTACTTC. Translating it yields CASSPNPGQGAYEQYF. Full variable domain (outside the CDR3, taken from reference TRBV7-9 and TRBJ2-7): DTGVSQNPRHKITKRGQNVTFRCDPISEHNRLYWYRQTLGQGPEFLTYFQNEAQLEKSRLLSDRFSAERPKGSFSTLEIQRTEQGDSAMYLCASSPNPGQGAYEQYFGPGTRLTVT.

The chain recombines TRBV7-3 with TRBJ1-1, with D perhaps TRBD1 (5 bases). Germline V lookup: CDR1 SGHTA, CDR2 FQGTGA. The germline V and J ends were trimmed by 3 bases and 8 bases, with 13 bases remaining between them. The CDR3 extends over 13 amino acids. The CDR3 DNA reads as TGTGCCAGCAGCTTCCTTAAGGGACGCGAAGCTTTCTTT. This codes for CASSFLKGREAFF.

CDR3 sequence (DNA): TGCAGTGCTAGTCGGTTGGCAGAGCAGTACTTC. Protein sequence: CSASRLAEQYF. V and J are TRBV20-1 and TRBJ2-7; no clear D gene. The CDR3 is 11 residues long. V was shortened by 3 bases and J by 7 bases, with 10 bases between the two germline ends. The germline CDR1 and CDR2 sequences are DFQATT and SNEGSKA (reference sequence).

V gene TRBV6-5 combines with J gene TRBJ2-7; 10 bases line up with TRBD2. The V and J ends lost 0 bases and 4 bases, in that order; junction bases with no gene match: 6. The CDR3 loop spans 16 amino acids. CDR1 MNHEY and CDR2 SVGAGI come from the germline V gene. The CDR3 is CASSYSGTSAGYEQYF. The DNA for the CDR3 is TGTGCCAGCAGTTACTCGGGGACTAGCGCAGGTTACGAGCAGTACTTC.

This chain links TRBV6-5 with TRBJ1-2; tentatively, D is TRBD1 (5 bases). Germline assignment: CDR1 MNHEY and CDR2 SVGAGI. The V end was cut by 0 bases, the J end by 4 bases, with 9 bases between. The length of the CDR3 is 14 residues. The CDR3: CASSYSRTTYGYTF. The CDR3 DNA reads TGTGCCAGCAGTTACTCGCGGACAACCTATGGCTACACCTTC.

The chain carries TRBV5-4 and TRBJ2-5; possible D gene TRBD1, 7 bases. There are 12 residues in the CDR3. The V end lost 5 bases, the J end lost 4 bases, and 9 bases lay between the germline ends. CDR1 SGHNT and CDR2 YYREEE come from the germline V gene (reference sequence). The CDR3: CASRRDRETQYF. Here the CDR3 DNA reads TGTGCCAGCAGGCGGGACAGAGAGACCCAGTACTTC.

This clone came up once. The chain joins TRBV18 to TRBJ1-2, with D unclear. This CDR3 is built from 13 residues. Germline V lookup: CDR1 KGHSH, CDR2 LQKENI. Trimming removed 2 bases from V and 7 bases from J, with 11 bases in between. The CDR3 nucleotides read TGTGCCAGCTCACCAGGGGAGGGTTTTGGCTACACCTTC. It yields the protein CASSPGEGFGYTF.

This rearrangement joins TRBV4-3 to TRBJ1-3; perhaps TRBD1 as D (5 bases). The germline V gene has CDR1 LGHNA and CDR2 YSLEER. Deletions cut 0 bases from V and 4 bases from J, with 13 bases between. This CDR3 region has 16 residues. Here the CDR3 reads CASSQDGGGSGNTIYF. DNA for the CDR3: TGCGCCAGCAGCCAAGATGGGGGGGGTTCGGGAAACACCATATATTTT.

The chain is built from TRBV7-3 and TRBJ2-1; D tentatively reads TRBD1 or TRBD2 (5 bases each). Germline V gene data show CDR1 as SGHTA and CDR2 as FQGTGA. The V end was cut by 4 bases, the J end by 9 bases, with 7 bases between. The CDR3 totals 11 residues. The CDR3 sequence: CASSYGGEQFF. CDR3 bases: TGTGCCAGCAGCTATGGGGGTGAGCAGTTCTTC.

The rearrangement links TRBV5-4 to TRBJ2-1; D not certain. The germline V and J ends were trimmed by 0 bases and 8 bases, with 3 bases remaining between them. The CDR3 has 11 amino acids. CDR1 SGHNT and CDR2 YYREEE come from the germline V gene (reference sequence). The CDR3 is CASSLADEQFF. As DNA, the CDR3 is TGTGCCAGCAGCTTGGCGGATGAGCAGTTCTTC.

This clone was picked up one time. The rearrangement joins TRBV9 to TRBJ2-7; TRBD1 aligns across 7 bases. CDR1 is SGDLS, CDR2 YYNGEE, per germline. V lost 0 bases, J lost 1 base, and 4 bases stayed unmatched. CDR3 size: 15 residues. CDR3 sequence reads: CASSVGGTASYEQYF. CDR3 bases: TGTGCCAGCAGCGTAGGTGGGACAGCTTCCTACGAGCAGTACTTC.

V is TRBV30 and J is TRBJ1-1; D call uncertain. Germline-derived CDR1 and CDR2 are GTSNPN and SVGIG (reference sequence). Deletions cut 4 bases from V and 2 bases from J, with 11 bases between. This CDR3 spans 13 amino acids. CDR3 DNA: TGTGCCTGGACCCTCCAACATAACACTGAAGCTTTCTTT. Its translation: CAWTLQHNTEAFF.

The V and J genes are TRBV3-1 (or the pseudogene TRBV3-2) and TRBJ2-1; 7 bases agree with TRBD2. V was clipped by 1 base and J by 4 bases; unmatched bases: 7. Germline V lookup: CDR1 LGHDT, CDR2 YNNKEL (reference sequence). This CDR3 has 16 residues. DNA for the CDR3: TGTGCCAGCAGCCAAGGGCGACTAGCAGGTTACAATGAGCAGTTCTTC. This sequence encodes CASSQGRLAGYNEQFF.

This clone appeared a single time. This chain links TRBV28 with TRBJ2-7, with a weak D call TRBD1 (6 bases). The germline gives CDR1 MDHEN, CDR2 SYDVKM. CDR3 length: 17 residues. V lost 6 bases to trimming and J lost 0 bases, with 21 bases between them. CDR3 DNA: TGTGCCAGCAGCCGACCGTCGAAGGGGGTTAGCTCCTACGAGCAGTACTTC. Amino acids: CASSRPSKGVSSYEQYF.